This is a list of T cell receptor beta chains from one sample in a study of human T cells and chemical hapten exposure. TCRdb reanalysed the RACE reads using MiXCR and keeps one entry per CDR3 protein. The sample yields approximately 50,000 distinct CDR3 sequences, about 11% seen once. The sequencing here drew on whole blood, taken in connection with sensitization to the hapten diphenylcyclopropenone (DPC). The source of these receptors is a woman between 40 and 50 years old with alopecia areata. Some clones in this sample may be carry-over from other donors' samples. Each CDR3 is given with its conserved first and last residue. D genes are given only for firm matches. Clone size is not always given. Where it is, it says once, few, many or a class for expanded clones.

cdr3_aa: CASSLGHSLPGELFF
cdr3_nt: TGTGCCAGCAGCTTGGGCCACTCCCTCCCCGGGGAGCTGTTTTTT
v_call: TRBV5-4
d_call: NA
clone_size: NA
j_call: TRBJ2-2

cdr3_aa: CASSQYETLNSPLHF
cdr3_nt: TGTGCCAGCAGCCAATATGAGACCCTAAATTCACCCCTCCACTTT
v_call: TRBV3-1
d_call: NA
clone_size: many
j_call: TRBJ1-6

cdr3_aa: CASSLGTSNYGYTF
cdr3_nt: TGTGCCAGCAGCTTAGGCACCTCTAACTATGGCTACACCTTC
v_call: TRBV7-6
d_call: NA
clone_size: many
j_call: TRBJ1-2

cdr3_aa: CASSLQVNTEAFF
cdr3_nt: TGTGCCAGCAGCTTACAGGTGAACACTGAAGCTTTCTTT
v_call: TRBV7-2
d_call: NA
clone_size: NA
j_call: TRBJ1-1

cdr3_aa: CASSLGATYEQYF
cdr3_nt: TGTGCCAGCAGTTTAGGCGCGACCTACGAGCAGTACTTC
v_call: TRBV28
d_call: NA
clone_size: few
j_call: TRBJ2-7

cdr3_aa: CASSFKTGFAAFF
cdr3_nt: TGTGCCAGCAGCTTCAAGACAGGTTTCGCAGCTTTCTTT
v_call: TRBV11-2
d_call: NA
clone_size: few
j_call: TRBJ1-1

cdr3_aa: CASSVTGGNYGYTF
cdr3_nt: TGTGCCAGCAGCGTCACAGGGGGAAACTATGGCTACACCTTC
v_call: TRBV9
d_call: TRBD1
clone_size: NA
j_call: TRBJ1-2

cdr3_aa: CASSYPGGVSYNEQFF
cdr3_nt: TGTGCCAGCAGTTACCCCGGGGGGGTTTCCTACAATGAGCAGTTCTTC
v_call: TRBV28
d_call: TRBD2
clone_size: few
j_call: TRBJ2-1

cdr3_aa: CASSQDWSGRVDLTGPGWVDTQYF
cdr3_nt: TGCGCCAGCAGCCAAGATTGGTCGGGCAGGGTCGACCTTACTGGGCCGGGATGGGTGGATACGCAGTATTTT
v_call: TRBV4-1
d_call: NA
clone_size: few
j_call: TRBJ2-3

cdr3_aa: CASSLLGLAGGYNEQFF
cdr3_nt: TGTGCCAGCAGCCTCCTGGGACTAGCGGGGGGTTACAATGAGCAGTTCTTC
v_call: TRBV7-2
d_call: TRBD2
clone_size: many
j_call: TRBJ2-1

cdr3_aa: CASSLQDGHEQFF
cdr3_nt: TGTGCCAGCAGCCTACAAGATGGGCATGAGCAGTTCTTC
v_call: TRBV3-1
d_call: NA
clone_size: NA
j_call: TRBJ2-1

cdr3_aa: CASSSTGGRTGELFF
cdr3_nt: TGTGCCAGCAGCTCCACAGGGGGGAGAACCGGGGAGCTGTTTTTT
v_call: TRBV7-6
d_call: TRBD1
clone_size: NA
j_call: TRBJ2-2

cdr3_aa: CASSLGASVNEELFF
cdr3_nt: TGTGCCAGCAGCTTAGGAGCCAGTGTTAATGAAGAACTGTTTTTT
v_call: TRBV7-9
d_call: NA
clone_size: few
j_call: TRBJ1-4

cdr3_aa: CASSYQRGQGINEQFF
cdr3_nt: TGTGCCAGCAGCTACCAACGGGGACAGGGGATCAATGAGCAGTTCTTC
v_call: TRBV28
d_call: TRBD1
clone_size: NA
j_call: TRBJ2-1

cdr3_aa: CASSPGAGIYGYTF
cdr3_nt: TGTGCCAGCAGCCCAGGAGCGGGAATCTATGGCTACACCTTC
v_call: TRBV7-6
d_call: NA
clone_size: few
j_call: TRBJ1-2

cdr3_aa: CASGRLAERGEQFF
cdr3_nt: TGTGCCAGCGGCCGACTAGCGGAGAGGGGTGAGCAGTTCTTC
v_call: TRBV9
d_call: TRBD2
clone_size: NA
j_call: TRBJ2-1

cdr3_aa: CASSLWGPPGLAADTQYF
cdr3_nt: TGTGCCAGCAGCTTGTGGGGCCCGCCGGGACTAGCGGCAGATACGCAGTATTTT
v_call: TRBV7-2
d_call: TRBD2
clone_size: NA
j_call: TRBJ2-3

cdr3_aa: CAWKSEGLQNQPQHF
cdr3_nt: TGTGCCTGGAAATCAGAGGGACTACAGAATCAGCCCCAGCATTTT
v_call: TRBV30
d_call: NA
clone_size: few
j_call: TRBJ1-5

cdr3_aa: CASRALEGYTEAFF
cdr3_nt: TGTGCCAGCCGCGCCCTAGAAGGGTACACTGAAGCTTTCTTT
v_call: TRBV6-5
d_call: NA
clone_size: NA
j_call: TRBJ1-1

cdr3_aa: CASSRADRGATNYGYTF
cdr3_nt: TGTGCCAGCAGCCGCGCGGACAGGGGGGCTACTAACTATGGCTACACCTTC
v_call: TRBV5-6
d_call: TRBD1
clone_size: few
j_call: TRBJ1-2

cdr3_aa: CASSFGRGAGELFF
cdr3_nt: TGTGCCAGCAGCTTCGGCAGGGGAGCGGGGGAGCTGTTTTTT
v_call: TRBV11-2
d_call: NA
clone_size: many
j_call: TRBJ2-2

cdr3_aa: CASSVPEPIDTQYF
cdr3_nt: TGTGCCAGCAGTGTCCCGGAACCAATAGATACGCAGTATTTT
v_call: TRBV6-1
d_call: NA
clone_size: many
j_call: TRBJ2-3

cdr3_aa: CATSLGTGSDEQYF
cdr3_nt: TGTGCCACCAGCCTGGGGACAGGGAGCGACGAGCAGTACTTC
v_call: TRBV15
d_call: TRBD1
clone_size: NA
j_call: TRBJ2-7

cdr3_aa: CASKSSGSNQPQHF
cdr3_nt: TGTGCCAGCAAGTCGTCAGGGTCGAATCAGCCCCAGCATTTT
v_call: TRBV2
d_call: NA
clone_size: many
j_call: TRBJ1-5

cdr3_aa: CASTDRGAEQETQYF
cdr3_nt: TGTGCCAGCACCGACCGAGGGGCTGAACAAGAGACCCAGTACTTC
v_call: TRBV6-6
d_call: NA
clone_size: few
j_call: TRBJ2-5

cdr3_aa: CSAAGQGDGNTIYF
cdr3_nt: TGCAGTGCTGCGGGACAGGGGGATGGAAACACCATATATTTT
v_call: TRBV20-1
d_call: TRBD1
clone_size: NA
j_call: TRBJ1-3

cdr3_aa: CASSQVTDWGTDTQYF
cdr3_nt: TGTGCCAGCAGCCAAGTCACGGATTGGGGCACAGATACGCAGTATTTT
v_call: TRBV3-1
d_call: NA
clone_size: NA
j_call: TRBJ2-3

cdr3_aa: CASSLLAGGSYEQYF
cdr3_nt: TGTGCCAGCAGCCTACTAGCGGGGGGGTCCTACGAGCAGTACTTC
v_call: TRBV12-3/TRBV12-4
d_call: TRBD2
clone_size: few
j_call: TRBJ2-7

cdr3_aa: CAGGKGSSNQPQHF
cdr3_nt: TGTGCCGGGGGGAAAGGTAGTAGCAATCAGCCCCAGCATTTT
v_call: TRBV28
d_call: NA
clone_size: many
j_call: TRBJ1-5

cdr3_aa: CASRGSGALFSYEQYF
cdr3_nt: TGTGCCAGTAGGGGGTCCGGGGCCCTCTTCTCCTACGAGCAGTACTTC
v_call: TRBV19
d_call: NA
clone_size: many
j_call: TRBJ2-7

cdr3_aa: CASSLPNQPQHF
cdr3_nt: TGTGCCAGCAGTTTGCCAAATCAGCCCCAGCATTTT
v_call: TRBV12-3/TRBV12-4
d_call: NA
clone_size: few
j_call: TRBJ1-5

cdr3_aa: CASSVENRGSGELFF
cdr3_nt: TGTGCCAGCAGCGTAGAGAATAGGGGATCCGGGGAGCTGTTTTTT
v_call: TRBV9
d_call: NA
clone_size: NA
j_call: TRBJ2-2

cdr3_aa: CASSYSPRGNYGYTF
cdr3_nt: TGTGCCAGCAGTTACTCCCCGAGGGGTAACTATGGCTACACCTTC
v_call: TRBV6-5
d_call: NA
clone_size: many
j_call: TRBJ1-2

cdr3_aa: CASSFVGGEQFF
cdr3_nt: TGTGCCAGCAGTTTTGTCGGGGGTGAGCAGTTCTTC
v_call: TRBV11-2
d_call: NA
clone_size: NA
j_call: TRBJ2-1

cdr3_aa: CSASGLAESQETQYF
cdr3_nt: TGCAGTGCGAGTGGACTAGCGGAGTCCCAAGAGACCCAGTACTTC
v_call: TRBV20-1
d_call: TRBD2
clone_size: NA
j_call: TRBJ2-5

cdr3_aa: CASSYRLDRITEAFF
cdr3_nt: TGTGCCAGCAGTTACCGCCTAGACAGGATCACTGAAGCTTTCTTT
v_call: TRBV6-6
d_call: NA
clone_size: many
j_call: TRBJ1-1

cdr3_aa: CASSSQQGAQEAFF
cdr3_nt: TGTGCCAGTAGTTCCCAACAGGGGGCCCAGGAAGCTTTCTTT
v_call: TRBV19
d_call: TRBD1
clone_size: medium-sized
j_call: TRBJ1-1

cdr3_aa: CASSQERGGQVRSPLHF
cdr3_nt: TGCGCCAGCAGCCAAGAGAGGGGAGGACAGGTACGTTCACCCCTCCACTTT
v_call: TRBV4-3
d_call: TRBD1
clone_size: many
j_call: TRBJ1-6

cdr3_aa: CASSPWRGDNEQFF
cdr3_nt: TGTGCCAGCAGCCCCTGGCGGGGGGACAATGAGCAGTTCTTC
v_call: TRBV6-2/TRBV6-3
d_call: TRBD2
clone_size: few
j_call: TRBJ2-1

cdr3_aa: CASSVLTGTGLAGSNEQFF
cdr3_nt: TGTGCCAGCAGCGTACTCACAGGGACGGGACTAGCGGGAAGCAATGAGCAGTTCTTC
v_call: TRBV9
d_call: TRBD2
clone_size: few
j_call: TRBJ2-1

cdr3_aa: CSVGVGNTIYF
cdr3_nt: TGCAGCGTTGGCGTAGGAAACACCATATATTTT
v_call: TRBV29-1
d_call: NA
clone_size: NA
j_call: TRBJ1-3

cdr3_aa: CASSLGTRNTEAFF
cdr3_nt: TGTGCCAGCAGCTTAGGGACCAGGAACACTGAAGCTTTCTTT
v_call: TRBV7-8
d_call: NA
clone_size: NA
j_call: TRBJ1-1

cdr3_aa: CASSFGYSGANVLTF
cdr3_nt: TGTGCCAGCAGCTTCGGATACTCTGGGGCCAACGTCCTGACTTTC
v_call: TRBV7-8
d_call: NA
clone_size: few
j_call: TRBJ2-6

cdr3_aa: CASSDRTSGGNAGELFF
cdr3_nt: TGCGCCAGCAGTGACAGGACTAGCGGGGGAAACGCCGGGGAGCTGTTTTTT
v_call: TRBV10-1
d_call: TRBD2
clone_size: once
j_call: TRBJ2-2

cdr3_aa: CASSSHIPSNQPQHF
cdr3_nt: TGTGCCAGCAGTTCTCACATACCTAGCAATCAGCCCCAGCATTTT
v_call: TRBV6-2/TRBV6-3
d_call: NA
clone_size: many
j_call: TRBJ1-5

cdr3_aa: CASTSPFPGELFF
cdr3_nt: TGTGCCAGCACCTCCCCCTTCCCCGGGGAGCTGTTTTTT
v_call: TRBV6-2/TRBV6-3
d_call: NA
clone_size: NA
j_call: TRBJ2-2

cdr3_aa: CASSDGLADYEQYF
cdr3_nt: TGTGCCAGCAGCGACGGGCTAGCGGATTACGAGCAGTACTTC
v_call: TRBV2
d_call: TRBD2
clone_size: NA
j_call: TRBJ2-7

cdr3_aa: CASSPGVLAEANEQFF
cdr3_nt: TGCGCCAGCAGCCCGGGAGTGCTAGCGGAAGCCAATGAGCAGTTCTTC
v_call: TRBV5-1
d_call: TRBD2
clone_size: many
j_call: TRBJ2-1

cdr3_aa: CSAPDRAVSLAKNIQYF
cdr3_nt: TGCAGTGCCCCGGACAGAGCAGTTTCTCTAGCCAAAAACATTCAGTACTTC
v_call: TRBV20-1
d_call: NA
clone_size: NA
j_call: TRBJ2-4

cdr3_aa: CASRRLPNEQFF
cdr3_nt: TGTGCCAGCAGACGGCTGCCCAATGAGCAGTTCTTC
v_call: TRBV5-6
d_call: NA
clone_size: NA
j_call: TRBJ2-1

cdr3_aa: CASSYEAGMNTEAFF
cdr3_nt: TGTGCCAGCAGTTACGAGGCAGGGATGAACACTGAAGCTTTCTTT
v_call: TRBV6-2/TRBV6-3
d_call: NA
clone_size: many
j_call: TRBJ1-1

cdr3_aa: CASSTGTSGYEQYF
cdr3_nt: TGTGCCAGCAGCACGGGGACTAGCGGATACGAGCAGTACTTC
v_call: TRBV12-3/TRBV12-4
d_call: TRBD2
clone_size: NA
j_call: TRBJ2-7

cdr3_aa: CSASPGQYNSPLHF
cdr3_nt: TGCAGTGCTAGCCCAGGGCAATATAATTCACCCCTCCACTTT
v_call: TRBV20-1
d_call: NA
clone_size: many
j_call: TRBJ1-6

cdr3_aa: CASRYQHNQPQHF
cdr3_nt: TGTGCCAGCCGATACCAGCATAATCAGCCCCAGCATTTT
v_call: TRBV2
d_call: NA
clone_size: NA
j_call: TRBJ1-5

cdr3_aa: CSARGATSGTYEQYF
cdr3_nt: TGCAGTGCTAGAGGGGCGACTAGCGGAACGTACGAGCAGTACTTC
v_call: TRBV20-1
d_call: TRBD2
clone_size: many
j_call: TRBJ2-7

cdr3_aa: CASSITGPAHQPQHF
cdr3_nt: TGTGCCAGTAGTATAACAGGGCCAGCCCATCAGCCCCAGCATTTT
v_call: TRBV19
d_call: NA
clone_size: NA
j_call: TRBJ1-5

cdr3_aa: CSVEATEYTEAFF
cdr3_nt: TGCAGCGTTGAGGCGACAGAGTACACTGAAGCTTTCTTT
v_call: TRBV29-1
d_call: NA
clone_size: many
j_call: TRBJ1-1

cdr3_aa: CSVDPSGFTDTQYF
cdr3_nt: TGCAGCGTTGACCCTAGCGGCTTCACAGATACGCAGTATTTT
v_call: TRBV29-1
d_call: TRBD2
clone_size: NA
j_call: TRBJ2-3

cdr3_aa: CASSRPDGGQETQYF
cdr3_nt: TGCGCCAGCAGCCGCCCGGACGGTGGACAAGAGACCCAGTACTTC
v_call: TRBV5-1
d_call: NA
clone_size: many
j_call: TRBJ2-5